The clone carrying this T cell receptor (beta chain) was counted at least ten times. What it binds is not known. This sample is part of a study of T cells in Graves' hyperthyroidism and ophthalmopathy. Study results and limitations: Peripheral blood also featured most of the thyroid clonotypes expanded above 0.001.

It was RNA transcripts that yielded the amplified TCR beta CDR3 regions. Initially, a first-round RT-PCR of the TCR CDR3 employed the HTBI primer set. A single record per CDR3 protein comes from TCRdb applying MiXCR to the multiplex PCR reads. The table has roughly 170,000 distinct CDR3 sequences, roughly 10% seen once. V was trimmed by 5 bases and J by 12 bases, leaving 17 bases between them. The CDR3 is 13 amino acids. The TCR originated in a woman in her late teens or twenties with Graves' hyperthyroidism that later progressed to Graves' ophthalmopathy. This sequence joins TRBV12-3 or TRBV12-4 and TRBJ1-5, with D perhaps TRBD1 (6 bases). Sequencing input: blood. CDR3: CASSEDQGSFQHF. The CDR3 DNA sequence: TGTGCCAGCAGTGAGGACCAGGGGTCTTTCCAGCATTTT.